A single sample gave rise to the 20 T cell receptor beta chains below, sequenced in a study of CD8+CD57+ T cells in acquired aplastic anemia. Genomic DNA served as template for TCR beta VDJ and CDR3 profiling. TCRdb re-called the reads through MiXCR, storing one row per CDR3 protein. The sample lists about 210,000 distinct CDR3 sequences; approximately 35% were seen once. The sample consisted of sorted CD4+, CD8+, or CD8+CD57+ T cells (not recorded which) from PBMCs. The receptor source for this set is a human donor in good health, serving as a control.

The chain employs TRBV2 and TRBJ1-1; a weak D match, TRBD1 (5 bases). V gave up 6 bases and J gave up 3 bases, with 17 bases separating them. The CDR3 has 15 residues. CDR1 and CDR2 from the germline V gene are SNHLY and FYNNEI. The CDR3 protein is CASSPSWRGYTEAFF. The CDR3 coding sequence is TGTGCCAGCAGCCCTAGTTGGCGGGGCTACACTGAAGCTTTCTTT.

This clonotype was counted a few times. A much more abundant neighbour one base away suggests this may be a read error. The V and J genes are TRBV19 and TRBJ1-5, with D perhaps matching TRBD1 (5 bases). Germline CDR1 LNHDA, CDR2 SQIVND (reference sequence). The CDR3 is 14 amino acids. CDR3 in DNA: TGTGCCAGTAATATAGTTGGGGCCAATCAGCCCCAGCATTTT. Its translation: CASNIVGANQPQHF. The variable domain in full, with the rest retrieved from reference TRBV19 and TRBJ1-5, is DGGITQSPKYLFRKEGQNVTLSCEQNLNHDAMYWYRQDPGQGLRLIYYSQIVNDFQKGDIAEGYSVSREKKESFPLTVTSAQKNPTAFYLCASNIVGANQPQHFGDGTRLSIL.

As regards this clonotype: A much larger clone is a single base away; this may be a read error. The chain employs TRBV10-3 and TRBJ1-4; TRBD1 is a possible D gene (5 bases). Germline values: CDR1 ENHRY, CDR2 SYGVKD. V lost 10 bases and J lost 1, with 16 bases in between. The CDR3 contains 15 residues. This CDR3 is CASREPGVTNEKLFF. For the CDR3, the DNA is TGTGCCAGCAGGGAACCGGGAGTAACTAATGAAAAACTGTTTTTT.

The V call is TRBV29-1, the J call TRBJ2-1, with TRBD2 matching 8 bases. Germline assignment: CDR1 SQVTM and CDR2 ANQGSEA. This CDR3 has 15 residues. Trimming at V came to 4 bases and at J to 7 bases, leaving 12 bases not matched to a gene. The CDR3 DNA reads TGCAGCGTTGTCGGCGGGAGGACCAGTCAGAATGAGCAGTTCTTC. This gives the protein CSVVGGRTSQNEQFF.

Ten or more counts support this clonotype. The CDR3 DNA reads TGCAGTGCTAGAGAACTAACTCAAGAGACCCAGTACTTC. The encoded protein is CSARELTQETQYF. The chain carries TRBV20-1 and TRBJ2-5; D call uncertain. The ends were cut back, 0 bases at V and 2 bases at J, with 7 bases in the middle. The CDR3 runs 13 residues. Germline-derived CDR1 and CDR2 are DFQATT and SNEGSKA (reference sequence).

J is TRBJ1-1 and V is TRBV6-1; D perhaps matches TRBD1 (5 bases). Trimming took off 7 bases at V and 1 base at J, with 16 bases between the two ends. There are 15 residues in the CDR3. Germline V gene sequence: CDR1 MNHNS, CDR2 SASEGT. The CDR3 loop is CASTASITGNTEAFF. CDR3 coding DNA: TGTGCCAGCACCGCCTCAATCACAGGGAACACTGAAGCTTTCTTT.

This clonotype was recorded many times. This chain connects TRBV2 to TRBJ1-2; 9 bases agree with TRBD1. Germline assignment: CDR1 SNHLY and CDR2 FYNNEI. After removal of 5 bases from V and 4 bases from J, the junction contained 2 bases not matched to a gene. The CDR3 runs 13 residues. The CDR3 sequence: CASSRQGGYGYTF. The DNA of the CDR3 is TGTGCCAGCAGTAGACAGGGGGGCTATGGCTACACCTTC.

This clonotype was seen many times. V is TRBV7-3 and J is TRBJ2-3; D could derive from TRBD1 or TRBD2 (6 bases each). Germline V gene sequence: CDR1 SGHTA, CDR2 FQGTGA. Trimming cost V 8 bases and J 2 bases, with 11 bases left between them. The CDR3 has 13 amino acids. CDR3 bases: TGTGCCAGCCGATCGGGGGCCACAGATACGCAGTATTTT. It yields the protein CASRSGATDTQYF.

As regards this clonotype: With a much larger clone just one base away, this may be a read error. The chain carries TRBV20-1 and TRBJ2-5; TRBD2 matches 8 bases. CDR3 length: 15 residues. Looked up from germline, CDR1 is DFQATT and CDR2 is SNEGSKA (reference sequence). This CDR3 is CGARVAGRFVETQYF. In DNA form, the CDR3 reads TGCGGTGCTAGGGTAGCGGGAAGGTTCGTAGAGACCCAGTACTTC.

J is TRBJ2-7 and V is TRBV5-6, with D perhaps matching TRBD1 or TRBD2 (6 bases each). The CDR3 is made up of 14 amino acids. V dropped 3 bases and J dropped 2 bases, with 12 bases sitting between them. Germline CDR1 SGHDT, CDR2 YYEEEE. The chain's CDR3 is CASSWKGGTYEQYF. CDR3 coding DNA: TGTGCCAGCAGCTGGAAGGGGGGAACCTACGAGCAGTACTTC.

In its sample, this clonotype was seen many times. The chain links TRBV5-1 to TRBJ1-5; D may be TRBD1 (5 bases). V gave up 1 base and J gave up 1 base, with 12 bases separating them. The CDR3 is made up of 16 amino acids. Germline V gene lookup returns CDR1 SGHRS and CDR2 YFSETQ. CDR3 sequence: CASSLPGGGSNQPQHF. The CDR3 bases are TGCGCCAGCAGCTTGCCTGGGGGAGGAAGCAATCAGCCCCAGCATTTT.

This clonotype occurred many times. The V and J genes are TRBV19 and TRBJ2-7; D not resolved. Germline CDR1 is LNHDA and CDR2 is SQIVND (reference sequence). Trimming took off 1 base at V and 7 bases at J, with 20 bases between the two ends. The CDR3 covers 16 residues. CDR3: CASSIGYSPGRWEQYF. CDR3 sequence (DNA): TGTGCCAGTAGTATAGGCTACTCTCCTGGTCGGTGGGAGCAGTACTTC.

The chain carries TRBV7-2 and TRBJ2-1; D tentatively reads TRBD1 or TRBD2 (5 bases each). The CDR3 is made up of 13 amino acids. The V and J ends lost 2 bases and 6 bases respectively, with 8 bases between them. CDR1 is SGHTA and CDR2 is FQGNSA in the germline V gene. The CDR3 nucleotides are TGTGCCAGCAGCTTATGGGGGATCAATGAGCAGTTCTTC. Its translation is CASSLWGINEQFF. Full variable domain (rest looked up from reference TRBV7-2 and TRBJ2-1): GAGVSQSPSNKVTEKGKDVELRCDPISGHTALYWYRQSLGQGLEFLIYFQGNSAPDKSGLPSDRFSAERTGGSVSTLTIQRTQQEDSAVYLCASSLWGINEQFFGPGTRLTVL.

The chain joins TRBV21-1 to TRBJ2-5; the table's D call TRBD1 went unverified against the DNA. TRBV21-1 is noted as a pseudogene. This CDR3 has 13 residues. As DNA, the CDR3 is TGTGCCAGCACCAAACAGGGGACCGAGACCCAGTACTTC. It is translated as CASTKQGTETQYF.

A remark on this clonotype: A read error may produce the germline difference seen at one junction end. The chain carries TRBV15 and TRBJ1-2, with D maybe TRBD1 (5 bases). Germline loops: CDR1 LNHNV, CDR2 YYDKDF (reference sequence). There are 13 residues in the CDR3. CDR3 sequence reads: CAASRDGTHGYTF. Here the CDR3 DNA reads TGTGCCGCCAGCAGAGACGGGACTCATGGCTACACCTTC.

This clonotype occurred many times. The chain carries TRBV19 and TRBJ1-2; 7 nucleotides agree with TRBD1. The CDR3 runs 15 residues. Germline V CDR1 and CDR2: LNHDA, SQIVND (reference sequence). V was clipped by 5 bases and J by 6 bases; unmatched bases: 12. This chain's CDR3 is CASSENRGVFHGYTF. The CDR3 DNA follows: TGTGCCAGTAGTGAAAACAGGGGCGTATTCCATGGCTACACCTTC.

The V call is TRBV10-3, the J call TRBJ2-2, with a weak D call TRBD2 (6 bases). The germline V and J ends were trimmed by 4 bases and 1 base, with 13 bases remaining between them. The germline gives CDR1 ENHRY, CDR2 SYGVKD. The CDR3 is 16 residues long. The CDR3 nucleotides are TGTGCCATCAGTGCGGGAGTAGAGGGGAACACCGGGGAGCTGTTTTTT. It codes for CAISAGVEGNTGELFF.

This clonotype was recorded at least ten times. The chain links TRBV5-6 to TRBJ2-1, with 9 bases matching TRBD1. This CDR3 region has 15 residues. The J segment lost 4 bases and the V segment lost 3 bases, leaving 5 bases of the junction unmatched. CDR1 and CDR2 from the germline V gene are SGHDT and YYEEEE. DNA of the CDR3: TGTGCCAGCAGCTCAGGGACAGGGTGGTACAATGAGCAGTTCTTC. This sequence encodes CASSSGTGWYNEQFF. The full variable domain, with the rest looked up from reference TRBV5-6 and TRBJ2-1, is DAGVTQSPTHLIKTRGQQVTLRCSPKSGHDTVSWYQQALGQGPQFIFQYYEEEERQRGNFPDRFSGHQFPNYSSELNVNALLLGDSALYLCASSSGTGWYNEQFFGPGTRLTVL.

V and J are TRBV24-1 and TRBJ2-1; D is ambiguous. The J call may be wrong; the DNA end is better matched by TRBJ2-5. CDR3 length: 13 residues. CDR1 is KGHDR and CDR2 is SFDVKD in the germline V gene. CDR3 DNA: TGTGCCACCAGTGATCCACTCGATGAGGACCAGTACTTC. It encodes CATSDPLDEDQYF.

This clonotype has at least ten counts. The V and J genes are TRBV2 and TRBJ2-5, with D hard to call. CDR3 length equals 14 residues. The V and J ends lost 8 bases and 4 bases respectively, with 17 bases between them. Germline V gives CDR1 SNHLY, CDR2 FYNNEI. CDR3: CASGRASVGETQYF. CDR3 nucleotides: TGTGCCAGCGGCCGCGCCAGCGTGGGAGAGACCCAGTACTTC.